This TCR beta chain was found in a study of regulatory T cells in long-lasting Graves disease. The wider study: The study enrolled newly diagnosed Graves' patients on antithyroid drugs under 3 months. Whole-study results and caveats: Authors noted too few samples as a limitation.

About this clonotype: Its antigen is as yet unknown.

Time point indicated: newly diagnosed GD, antithyroid drugs for less than 3 months. PBMC-derived RNA was used for the TCR library. This CDR3 comprises 15 residues. With V trimmed by 11 bases and J by 8 bases, 16 bases remained unmatched. Through Arm-PCR of CDR3 regions and iRepertoire HTBI primers, TCR beta libraries were built. TCRdb re-called the multiplex PCR reads through MiXCR, storing one row per CDR3 protein. The sample carries hundreds of thousands of distinct CDR3 sequences, approximately 15% recorded once. A further study also used this sample, focusing on T cells in Graves' hyperthyroidism and ophthalmopathy.

The rearrangement links TRBV12-3 or TRBV12-4 to TRBJ2-1; 9 positions agree with TRBD2. The material was peripheral blood mononuclear cells (PBMCs), obtained at new diagnosis, from a patient treated with antithyroid drugs. This TCR was recovered from a man aged 30 to 39 with Graves disease. The CDR3 DNA reads as TGTGCCGCCAGTTTACGGCTAGCGGGAAGCTATGAGCAGTTCTTC. It yields the protein CAASLRLAGSYEQFF.